This entry features one TCR beta chain sequence. The data were produced by immunoSEQ multiplex PCR, yet TCRdb's version contains in-frame clones alone and is incomplete. The repertoire holds approximately 81,000 clones, with 80% to 90% as singletons. The CDR3 runs to 16 residues. Germline CDR1 is MNHNY and CDR2 is SVGAGI (reference sequence). V dropped 7 bases and J dropped 7; count of bases not matched to a gene: 17. These data originate in a study of technical replicates of blood from several donors. The chain combines TRBV6-6 with TRBJ1-2, with 8 bases matching TRBD1. Sample: PBMCs. This TCR was sampled from a human donor in good health. Some clones in this sample may be carry-over from other donors' samples. CDR3 bases: TGTGCCAGCACCCCGAATAACCGACAGGGGTCGGGTGGCTACACCTTC. Protein product: CASTPNNRQGSGGYTF.